The 28 T cell receptor beta chains below all came from one sample that was sequenced in a study of Ad26.COV2.S vaccination and SARS-CoV-2 variants. The repertoire was sequenced with immunoSEQ multiplex PCR; TCRdb's copy has only in-frame clones and lacks some. The sample lists about 350,000 clones; roughly 91% were seen once. Treatment noted: roughly 20 received Ad26.COV2.S at low or high dose, single or two shots; several received placebo; per-sample allocation not given. The samples were gathered on day 63 after the first injection of vaccine or placebo. The source material was peripheral blood, sampled in a trial of Ad26.COV2.S vaccine versus placebo. Source of these receptors: a person between 18 and 59 years old who received the Ad26.COV2.S COVID-19 vaccine or a placebo.

The J gene is TRBJ2-3, the V gene TRBV27, with 10 nucleotides matching TRBD1. The CDR3 length is 15 residues. With V trimmed by 8 bases and J by 5 bases, 10 bases remained unmatched. The germline V gene encodes CDR1 MNHEY and CDR2 SMNVEV (reference sequence). The CDR3 reads CASAQTGGAGDTQYF. The CDR3 nucleotides read TGTGCCAGCGCTCAGACAGGGGGCGCGGGAGATACGCAGTATTTT.

V usage is TRBV27 and J usage is TRBJ1-2, with D tentatively TRBD1 (6 bases). CDR3 length: 16 residues. From germline, CDR1 is MNHEY and CDR2 SMNVEV (reference sequence). V lost 0 bases, J lost 0 bases, and 11 bases lay in between. CDR3 nucleotides: TGTGCCAGCAGTTTATCGTTGCGGGGGCCTAACTATGGCTACACCTTC. This translates into CASSLSLRGPNYGYTF.

The chain employs TRBV10-2 and TRBJ1-3; 7 nucleotides line up with TRBD1. CDR3 length: 13 residues. V was pared by 4 bases and J by 4 bases, with 1 base of the junction left unmatched. CDR1 and CDR2 (germline): WSHSY, SAAADI. CDR3 nucleotides: TGCGCCAGCAGTGGGGACAGCGGAAACACCATATATTTT. It codes for CASSGDSGNTIYF.

This chain uses TRBV27 with TRBJ1-6; D gene ambiguous. V lost 5 bases to trimming and J lost 9 bases, with 14 bases between them. The V gene's germline CDR1 is MNHEY and CDR2 SMNVEV (reference sequence). This CDR3 is built from 14 residues. The CDR3 sequence: CASSPIDWSSPLHF. CDR3 sequence (DNA): TGTGCCAGCAGTCCCATAGATTGGAGTTCACCCCTCCACTTT.

J is TRBJ1-5 and V is TRBV6-2 or TRBV6-3; no reliable D call. V was clipped by 2 bases and J by 6 bases, with 5 bases between them. From germline, CDR1 is MNHEY and CDR2 SVGEGT. This CDR3 has 12 amino acids. This CDR3 reads CASSYGVQPQHF. The DNA for the CDR3 is TGTGCCAGCAGTTACGGGGTTCAGCCCCAGCATTTT.

The chain has TRBV29-1 and TRBJ1-1; no definite D call. V was trimmed by 0 bases and J by 1 base, leaving 9 bases between them. CDR1 is SQVTM and CDR2 is ANQGSEA in the germline V gene. This CDR3 spans 14 amino acids. CDR3 DNA: TGCAGCGTTGAAGATAACCGACGGAACACTGAAGCTTTCTTT. This sequence encodes CSVEDNRRNTEAFF. The full variable domain, rest sourced from reference TRBV29-1 and TRBJ1-1, is SAVISQKPSRDICQRGTSLTIQCQVDSQVTMMFWYRQQPGQSLTLIATANQGSEATYESGFVIDKFPISRPNLTFSTLTVSNMSPEDSSIYLCSVEDNRRNTEAFFGQGTRLTVV.

The genes are TRBV28 and TRBJ2-7; tentatively, D is TRBD1 (5 bases). Between the trimmed V and J ends, which lost 3 bases and 3 bases, there was a span of 12 bases. Per germline, CDR1 MDHEN and CDR2 SYDVKM. The CDR3 has 14 amino acids. CDR3 DNA sequence: TGTGCCAGCAGTTTGGACGTTAGGGGCTACGAGCAGTACTTC. Protein: CASSLDVRGYEQYF.

J is TRBJ1-1 and V is TRBV11-3, with a tentative D call TRBD1 (5 bases). Trimming took 3 bases from V and 7 from J, leaving 12 bases between them. The CDR3 length is 13 residues. CDR1 is SGHNT and CDR2 is YENEEA in the germline V gene. CDR3 DNA: TGTGCCAGCAGCTTGTTTCAGGGATATGAAGCTTTCTTT. It codes for CASSLFQGYEAFF. The full variable domain, completed using reference TRBV11-3 and TRBJ1-1, is EAGVVQSPRYKIIEKKQPVAFWCNPISGHNTLYWYLQNLGQGPELLIRYENEEAVDDSQLPKDRFSAERLKGVDSTLKIQPAELGDSAVYLCASSLFQGYEAFFGQGTRLTVV.

This clone has more than one count but fewer than ten. The chain has TRBV2 and TRBJ2-2; D might be TRBD1 or TRBD2, each matching 5 bases. V was cut by 5 bases and J by 4 bases, with 17 bases left in between. The CDR3 is 16 amino acids. Looked up from germline, CDR1 is SNHLY and CDR2 is FYNNEI. This CDR3 reads CASSRDHPWSTGELFF. DNA of the CDR3: TGTGCCAGCAGTCGGGACCACCCCTGGTCCACCGGGGAGCTGTTTTTT.

This clone has just one count. The chain couples TRBV7-2 to TRBJ2-1; 11 bases align to TRBD2. The CDR3 runs to 16 residues. The trim removed 5 bases at V and 3 bases at J, leaving 6 bases unmatched. Germline V CDR1 and CDR2: SGHTA, FQGNSA. CDR3 sequence reads: CASSRDSGGDYNEQFF. CDR3 sequence (DNA): TGTGCCAGCAGCCGTGATAGCGGGGGGGACTACAATGAGCAGTTCTTC.

This clone turned up a few times. The rearrangement links TRBV4-1 to TRBJ2-1, with a tentative D call TRBD2 (5 bases). Trimming took 1 base from V and 1 from J, leaving 11 bases between them. The CDR3 covers 16 residues. Germline lookup yields CDR1 MGHRA and CDR2 YSYEKL. CDR3 region: CASSQGPGFSYNEQFF. CDR3 sequence (DNA): TGCGCCAGCAGCCAAGGTCCGGGATTTTCCTACAATGAGCAGTTCTTC.

The chain recombines TRBV3-1 (or the pseudogene TRBV3-2) with TRBJ2-3; D uncertain. The germline gives CDR1 LGHDT, CDR2 YNNKEL (reference sequence). V was clipped by 0 bases and J by 4 bases, with 14 bases between them. The CDR3 contains 16 residues. The DNA for the CDR3 is TGTGCCAGCAGCCAAGACCCAGCGTCCCTCCCAGATACGCAGTATTTT. Translating it yields CASSQDPASLPDTQYF.

The V call is TRBV27, the J call TRBJ2-2, with D unclear. The V end was cut by 5 bases, the J end by 6 bases, with 10 bases between. Germline lookup yields CDR1 MNHEY and CDR2 SMNVEV (reference sequence). CDR3 length: 13 amino acids. CDR3 nucleotides: TGTGCCAGCAGTCCCCGATGGGCCGGGGAGCTGTTTTTT. Translation gives CASSPRWAGELFF.

The genes are TRBV3-1 (or the pseudogene TRBV3-2) and TRBJ2-7, with D uncertain. V lost 0 bases, J lost 2 bases, and 11 bases lay in between. CDR3 length equals 15 residues. The germline gives CDR1 LGHDT, CDR2 YNNKEL (reference sequence). The CDR3 spells CASSQDLAEPYEQYF. CDR3 DNA sequence: TGTGCCAGCAGCCAAGATTTGGCGGAGCCCTACGAGCAGTACTTC.

The V call is TRBV28, the J call TRBJ2-7, with D perhaps TRBD2 (6 bases). Trimming shortened V by 3 bases and J by 0 bases, and 15 bases separated the two germline ends. There are 16 residues in the CDR3. Germline V gene sequence: CDR1 MDHEN, CDR2 SYDVKM. CDR3 in amino acids: CASSFLDRGGSYEQYF. Here the CDR3 DNA reads TGTGCCAGCAGTTTTTTGGATCGGGGAGGCTCCTACGAGCAGTACTTC.

The chain carries TRBV19 and TRBJ1-1; D perhaps matches TRBD1 (6 bases). This CDR3 has 13 amino acids. V lost 7 bases, J lost 5 bases, and 14 bases lay in between. Per the germline V gene, CDR1 is LNHDA and CDR2 is SQIVND (reference sequence). CDR3 sequence reads: CASNTGRGTEAFF. The CDR3 nucleotides read TGTGCCAGTAACACAGGGAGAGGGACTGAAGCTTTCTTT. Full variable domain (missing parts from reference TRBV19 and TRBJ1-1): DGGITQSPKYLFRKEGQNVTLSCEQNLNHDAMYWYRQDPGQGLRLIYYSQIVNDFQKGDIAEGYSVSREKKESFPLTVTSAQKNPTAFYLCASNTGRGTEAFFGQGTRLTVV.

V usage is TRBV18 and J usage is TRBJ2-1; 8 bases agree with TRBD2. CDR3 length: 15 residues. V shed 5 bases and J 2 bases; nucleotides not matched to a gene: 5. CDR1 is KGHSH, CDR2 LQKENI, per germline. The CDR3 sequence is CASSTGGEAYNEQFF. The CDR3 DNA reads TGTGCCAGCTCAACCGGGGGGGAAGCCTACAATGAGCAGTTCTTC.

This chain joins TRBV14 and TRBJ2-7, with 7 nucleotides matching TRBD1. Germline loops: CDR1 SGHDN, CDR2 FVKESK. The CDR3 covers 13 residues. V shed 4 bases, J shed 3 bases, and the junction held 3 bases outside the gene matches. The CDR3 protein is CASSPRTGYEQYF. The DNA for the CDR3 is TGTGCCAGCAGCCCTCGGACAGGCTACGAGCAGTACTTC. The full variable domain, completed using reference TRBV14 and TRBJ2-7, is EAGVTQFPSHSVIEKGQTVTLRCDPISGHDNLYWYRRVMGKEIKFLLHFVKESKQDESGMPNNRFLAERTGGTYSTLKVQPAELEDSGVYFCASSPRTGYEQYFGPGTRLTVT.

The chain employs TRBV3-1 (or the pseudogene TRBV3-2) and TRBJ2-5, with TRBD1 as a possible D gene (5 bases). Germline V gives CDR1 LGHDT, CDR2 YNNKEL (reference sequence). CDR3 size: 14 residues. V lost 4 bases and J lost 1, with 10 bases in between. The CDR3 protein is CASSRGTTQETQYF. The CDR3 DNA reads TGTGCCAGCAGCCGGGGCACCACCCAAGAGACCCAGTACTTC.

The rearrangement uses TRBV5-1 and TRBJ2-4; D could derive from TRBD1 or TRBD2 (5 bases each). Trimming shortened V by 4 bases and J by 0 bases, and 11 bases separated the two germline ends. The CDR3 is 15 residues long. Germline V lookup: CDR1 SGHRS, CDR2 YFSETQ. CDR3 residues: CASSTGTVAKNIQYF. In DNA, the CDR3 is TGCGCCAGCAGCACCGGGACGGTAGCCAAAAACATTCAGTACTTC. Supplemented by reference TRBV5-1 and TRBJ2-4, the full variable domain reads KAGVTQTPRYLIKTRGQQVTLSCSPISGHRSVSWYQQTPGQGLQFLFEYFSETQRNKGNFPGRFSGRQFSNSRSEMNVSTLELGDSALYLCASSTGTVAKNIQYFGAGTRLSVL.

The chain couples TRBV28 to TRBJ2-2; D call uncertain. Per germline, CDR1 MDHEN and CDR2 SYDVKM. V dropped 0 bases and J dropped 0 bases, with 2 bases sitting between them. This CDR3 is 14 amino acids long. The CDR3 reads CASSLWANTGELFF. Written as DNA, the CDR3 is TGTGCCAGCAGTTTATGGGCGAACACCGGGGAGCTGTTTTTT.

This chain connects TRBV21-1 to TRBJ2-2. TRBV21-1 is described as a pseudogene. The CDR3 length is 16 residues. CDR3 coding DNA: TGTGCCAGCAGCAAAGGGGGTAATCCGAACACCGGGGAGCTGTTTTTT. Protein sequence: CASSKGGNPNTGELFF.

V and J are TRBV6-5 and TRBJ2-7, with 7 bases lining up with TRBD1. This CDR3 has 16 amino acids. The J segment lost 0 bases and the V segment lost 2 bases, leaving 7 bases of the junction unmatched. Germline CDR1 and CDR2: MNHEY and SVGAGI. The CDR3: CASSYQTGTSSYEQYF. CDR3 bases: TGTGCCAGCAGTTACCAGACAGGGACCAGCTCCTACGAGCAGTACTTC.

This chain uses TRBV5-5 with TRBJ1-4; maybe TRBD1 (5 bases). V was cut by 3 bases and J by 7 bases, with 19 bases left in between. The germline CDR1 and CDR2 sequences are SGHKS and YYEKEE (reference sequence). The CDR3 contains 16 residues. CDR3 nucleotide sequence: TGTGCCAGCAGCTCGGGGACCGTGCTACGGGGTGAAAAACTGTTTTTT. Its translation: CASSSGTVLRGEKLFF.

The CDR3 coding sequence is TGTGCCAGCAGCCTAGCGGGAGTCGCAGAGACCCAGTACTTC. It yields the protein CASSLAGVAETQYF. The chain links TRBV11-2 to TRBJ2-5, with 10 bases fitting TRBD2. The CDR3 consists of 14 residues. The germline V gene encodes CDR1 SGHAT and CDR2 FQNNGV. J lost 4 bases, V lost 5 bases, and 4 bases had no gene match.

The chain links TRBV4-1 to TRBJ1-4; 9 positions match TRBD1. Germline values: CDR1 MGHRA, CDR2 YSYEKL. This CDR3 is built from 14 residues. Germline trimming cut 3 bases from V and 7 bases from J; bases unmatched to any gene: 3. The CDR3 sequence: CASSQGQGFEKLFF. The CDR3 nucleotides read TGCGCCAGCAGCCAGGGACAGGGTTTTGAAAAACTGTTTTTT.

This clone was detected once. V gene TRBV19 combines with J gene TRBJ2-7, with D unclear. CDR3 size: 14 residues. The germline CDR1 and CDR2 sequences are LNHDA and SQIVND (reference sequence). With 7 bases removed from V and 2 bases from J, the gap between germline ends came to 15 bases. The CDR3 region is CASTPQVGAYEQYF. The CDR3, as DNA: TGTGCCAGTACCCCCCAAGTTGGGGCCTACGAGCAGTACTTC.

The genes are TRBV18 and TRBJ1-5; D call uncertain. Trimming took off 3 bases at V and 0 bases at J, with 15 bases between the two ends. This CDR3 contains 17 residues. Germline V gene data show CDR1 as KGHSH and CDR2 as LQKENI. Written as DNA, the CDR3 is TGTGCCAGCTCACCCCTAGGAGGGCAGTATAGCAATCAGCCCCAGCATTTT. Its translation: CASSPLGGQYSNQPQHF.